This T cell receptor beta chain emerged from a study of cytomegalovirus exposure and HLA in healthy donors. Amplification used 60 Vbeta primers and 13 Jbeta primers. The repertoire was sequenced with immunoSEQ multiplex PCR; TCRdb's copy has only in-frame clones and lacks some. This sample carries about 160,000 clones, 84% of them seen once, and the ten largest clones take around 1%. V trimming: 5 bases; J trimming: 0 bases; junction bases outside the gene matches: 5. CDR1 is LNHNV, CDR2 YYDKDF, per germline (reference sequence). The CDR3 loop spans 16 amino acids. Notes on the study in general: V- and J-gene trimming of TCR beta was linked (in a later analysis) to a missense DCLRE1C variant. Most likely, a cluster of highly shared sequence variants arose as a sequencing artifact. In the analysis, some V segments, TRBV6-2 and TRBV6-3 included, were excluded as indistinguishable. In a later analysis, CMV-associated beta chains were mostly HLA-associated, it appeared.

Concerning this clone: Its antigen is unknown.

Sequencing used PBMCs. The chain has TRBV15 and TRBJ2-3; 10 nucleotides line up with TRBD2. The sequence was obtained from a young man in good health and CMV-seronegative. CDR3 DNA: TGTGCCACCAGCCCTAGCGGGGGACCTAGCACAGATACGCAGTATTTT. This encodes CATSPSGGPSTDTQYF.